The next 19 T cell receptor beta chains were all read from a single sample in a study of tumor-infiltrating lymphocytes in primary liver carcinoma. The tissue used was unsorted bulk material of 20-30 mg. RNA and DNA were co-extracted from it with the AllPrep DNA/RNA mini kit. Making TCR beta cDNA involved approximately 0.5 ug total RNA and a constant-region primer. ARM-PCR was slightly modified, and three nested multiplex PCR rounds with it gave rise to the TCR beta libraries. A C-beta reverse primer and TRBV1-TRBV30 forward primers served in each of the first two PCR rounds, at around 10 cycles apiece. In TCRdb, the multiplex PCR reads were re-called with MiXCR into one record per CDR3 protein. The repertoire consists of about 59,000 distinct CDR3 sequences, with about two thirds occurring once and the leading ten covering approximately 50%. The sequencing input was liver tumor tissue from sampling region 2. Subset defined: tumor region T2, inferior pole. These receptors originate from a man aged 35 to 55 with primary liver carcinoma and hepatitis B virus infection.

On this clonotype: Possible read error: a much larger clone is one base away. The chain couples TRBV28 to TRBJ2-1; 11 bases fit TRBD2. Trimming cost V 10 bases and J 4 bases; bases outside gene matches: 12. Germline values: CDR1 MDHEN, CDR2 SYDVKM. The CDR3 loop spans 16 amino acids. CDR3 bases: TGTGCCATCAGATATGTGACTAGCGGGACTTACAATGAGCAGTTCTTC. Its protein product is CAIRYVTSGTYNEQFF.

Note on this clonotype: The junction shows a germline mismatch at one end, possibly a read error. The rearrangement joins TRBV11-3 to TRBJ2-3; no clear D. The assigned J gene may be wrong: the sequence end matches TRBJ1-5 better. Germline values: CDR1 SGHNT, CDR2 YENEEA. CDR3 length equals 16 residues. The CDR3 DNA reads TGTGCCAACAGCTTAGATAGCGGGAAAGGCCCGGATACGCAGCATTTT. Amino acid sequence: CANSLDSGKGPDTQHF.

Concerning this clonotype: A much bigger clone sits one base away, suggesting this may be a read error. The chain recombines TRBV11-1 with TRBJ2-7, with D unresolved. Germline CDR1 SGHAT, CDR2 FQDESV (reference sequence). The CDR3 covers 13 residues. CDR3 nucleotide sequence: TGTCCCAGCAGCCCGCGTTCGGGCTACGAGCAGTACTTC. This translates into CPSSPRSGYEQYF.

The V call is TRBV29-1, the J call TRBJ1-1; D possibly corresponds to TRBD1 (5 bases). Germline CDR1 and CDR2: SQVTM and ANQGSEA. CDR3 size: 15 residues. The CDR3 region is CSGSRGWGMNTEAFF. The DNA of the CDR3 is TGCAGTGGGTCAAGGGGCTGGGGAATGAACACTGAAGCTTTCTTT. Full variable domain (remainder filled in from reference TRBV29-1 and TRBJ1-1): SAVISQKPSRDICQRGTSLTIQCQVDSQVTMMFWYRQQPGQSLTLIATANQGSEATYESGFVIDKFPISRPNLTFSTLTVSNMSPEDSSIYLCSGSRGWGMNTEAFFGQGTRLTVV.

As to this clonotype: A much larger clone differs from this one at a single base, so this may be a read error. The gene calls are TRBV5-1 and TRBJ2-1; TRBD2 matches 10 bases. The CDR3 length is 16 residues. Germline V gene lookup returns CDR1 SGHRS and CDR2 YFSETQ. The CDR3 reads CSSSPAGTSVRGEQFF. The CDR3 DNA sequence: TGCTCCAGCAGCCCAGCCGGGACTAGCGTGAGGGGTGAGCAGTTCTTC.

This clonotype has only a few counts. No conserved phenylalanine or tryptophan is present at the end of the CDR3, so a read error is the likely explanation. The DNA is left out, because the CDR3 cannot be placed on it with certainty; the CDR3 is given as TCRdb lists it. The chain joins TRBV11-2 to TRBJ2-5; whether TRBD2, the table's D call, matches the DNA was not checked. The germline V gene has CDR1 SGHAT and CDR2 FQNNGV. The CDR3 extends over 16 residues, inclusive of both ends. CDR3: CASNQTPGGGKETQYS.

The chain couples TRBV7-9 to TRBJ2-1, with D possibly being TRBD1 or TRBD2 (7 bases each). Trimming removed 4 bases at V and 0 bases at J, with 13 bases between. CDR3 size: 16 residues. Germline V gives CDR1 SEHNR, CDR2 FQNEAQ (reference sequence). CDR3 in DNA: TGTGCCAGCAGCTCCCAGGGGGGGAGCTCCTACAATGAGCAGTTCTTC. Translated, it gives CASSSQGGSSYNEQFF.

J is TRBJ2-1 and V is TRBV29-1; no reliable D call. This CDR3 comprises 12 residues. V shed 8 bases and J shed 4 bases, with 12 bases lying between them. Germline CDR1 reads SQVTM; CDR2 reads ANQGSEA. CDR3 in DNA: TGCAGCCTTGTAGAGGTATACAATGAGCAGTTCTTC. It encodes CSLVEVYNEQFF.

Concerning this clonotype itself: The germline gene is not matched at one end of the junction; a read error may be the cause. The rearrangement joins TRBV4-2 to TRBJ2-7, with D possibly matching TRBD2 (5 bases). Germline values: CDR1 LGHNA, CDR2 YNFKEQ. The CDR3 has 15 amino acids. The DNA for the CDR3 is TGTGCCAACAGCCAAGATATGGGGAGCGGCTACGAGCAGTACTTC. Translation gives CANSQDMGSGYEQYF.

This clonotype was counted between two and nine times. An end of the junction does not agree with germline; a read error may underlie this. V usage is TRBV12-3 or TRBV12-4 and J usage is TRBJ2-7; 8 bases line up with TRBD2. There are 15 residues in the CDR3. CDR3 protein: CASSMETGGSYEQYF. CDR3 nucleotide sequence: TGTGCCAGCAGTATGGAGACGGGGGGGTCCTACGAGCAGTACTTT.

Remarks on this clonotype: At one of its ends the junction is not consistent with the germline gene, which may arise from a read error. DNA of the CDR3: TGCGCCAGCAGCATAACGGATGGTACACACGGCTACACCTTC. Protein: CASSITDGTHGYTF. The chain employs TRBV7-9 and TRBJ1-2; D ambiguous. CDR1 and CDR2 from the germline V gene are SEHNR and FQNEAQ (reference sequence). This CDR3 region has 14 residues. The entire variable domain, with the rest obtained from reference TRBV7-9 and TRBJ1-2, is as follows: DTGVSQNPRHKITKRGQNVTFRCDPISEHNRLYWYRQTLGQGPEFLTYFQNEAQLEKSRLLSDRFSAERPKGSFSTLEIQRTEQGDSAMYLCASSITDGTHGYTFGSGTRLTVV.

The chain uses TRBV12-3 or TRBV12-4 and TRBJ2-2; D not resolved. The V end lost 7 bases, the J end lost 4 bases, and 13 bases lay between the germline ends. The CDR3 contains 14 residues. The CDR3: CASNYSVGTGELFF. Here the CDR3 DNA reads TGTGCCAGCAATTACTCCGTGGGCACCGGGGAGCTGTTTTTT.

Notes on this clonotype: The junction does not match germline at one end; this may be a read error. The V call is TRBV6-5, the J call TRBJ1-1, with 8 bases lining up with TRBD1. In germline, CDR1 is MNHEY, CDR2 SVGAGI. The CDR3 is 14 amino acids. CDR3 DNA sequence: TGTGCCAGCAGTTATCAGGGGGCCTACGCTGAAGCTCTCTTT. Translating gives CASSYQGAYAEALF.

With respect to this clonotype: The CDR3 does not end in the conserved phenylalanine or tryptophan, so this is likely a read error. V is TRBV11-2 and J is TRBJ2-3; no reliable D call. The CDR3 loop spans 14 amino acids. Trimming removed 0 bases from V and 1 base from J, with 5 bases in between. Per the germline V gene, CDR1 is SGHAT and CDR2 is FQNNGV. The CDR3 coding sequence is TGTGCCAGCAGCTTAGATCCGGGCACAGATACGCAGTATTCT. Its protein product is CASSLDPGTDTQYS.

The V and J genes are TRBV5-5 and TRBJ2-3; TRBD1 is a possible D gene (5 bases). CDR1 and CDR2 from the germline V gene are SGHKS and YYEKEE (reference sequence). This CDR3 spans 15 amino acids. V was cut by 2 bases and J by 0 bases, with 10 bases left in between. CDR3 sequence reads: CASSFKGYSTDTQYF. The CDR3 DNA follows: TGTGCCAGCAGCTTCAAGGGGTACAGCACAGATACGCAGTATTTT.

The sample holds a few counts of this clonotype. One end of the junction fails to match germline, which may point to a read error. The V call is TRBV5-1, the J call TRBJ2-2; D is possibly TRBD2 (5 bases). This CDR3 comprises 16 residues. CDR1 SGHRS and CDR2 YFSETQ come from the germline V gene. The chain's CDR3 is CASSLAGRALDGELFF. For the CDR3, the DNA is TGCGCTAGCAGCTTGGCGGGTAGGGCCCTTGACGGGGAGCTGTTTTTT.

This clonotype was seen repeatedly, ten times or more. The J gene is TRBJ2-7, the V gene TRBV6-6; perhaps D is TRBD1 or TRBD2 (5 bases each). V gave up 4 bases and J gave up 1 base, with 20 bases separating them. Per germline, CDR1 MNHNY and CDR2 SVGAGI (reference sequence). The CDR3 length is 17 residues. CDR3 sequence reads: CASSSAGTTSQSYEQYF. CDR3 DNA: TGTGCCAGCAGTTCCGCCGGGACCACGTCCCAGTCCTACGAGCAGTACTTC.

The V call is TRBV5-1, the J call TRBJ2-1; D perhaps matches TRBD2 (5 bases). The CDR3 spans 15 residues. V gave up 0 bases and J gave up 12 bases, with 19 bases separating them. CDR1 and CDR2 (germline): SGHRS, YFSETQ. CDR3 amino acids: CASSLVGEPYDGQFF. The CDR3 bases are TGCGCCAGCAGCTTGGTTGGGGAGCCCTACGATGGGCAGTTCTTC. Full variable domain (remainder filled in from reference TRBV5-1 and TRBJ2-1): KAGVTQTPRYLIKTRGQQVTLSCSPISGHRSVSWYQQTPGQGLQFLFEYFSETQRNKGNFPGRFSGRQFSNSRSEMNVSTLELGDSALYLCASSLVGEPYDGQFFGPGTRLTVL.

The table lists this clonotype with a count of one. This is likely a read error, given that the CDR3 carries no conserved phenylalanine or tryptophan at its end. The chain couples TRBV5-4 to TRBJ2-7, with D possibly being TRBD2 (6 bases). V lost 9 bases and J 0 bases, leaving 16 bases between the germline ends. The CDR3 covers 14 residues. CDR1 is SGHNT and CDR2 is YYREEE in the germline V gene (reference sequence). CDR3 residues: CATQGGTLSYEQYS. In DNA, the CDR3 is TGTGCCACCCAGGGCGGGACTCTCTCCTACGAGCAGTACTCC.